This TCR beta chain appears in the sequencing data of a study of cytomegalovirus exposure and HLA in healthy donors. V lost 1 base and J 5 bases, leaving 17 bases between the germline ends. Germline lookup yields CDR1 GTSNPN and CDR2 SVGIG (reference sequence). This CDR3 has 15 amino acids. TCRdb's copy holds only in-frame clones and misses some; the assay was immunoSEQ multiplex PCR. The profile covers approximately 140,000 clones, with around nine tenths appearing a single time and just under 9% taken by the ten largest. Sequenced sample: PBMCs. This chain connects TRBV30 to TRBJ1-1, with D tentatively TRBD1 (6 bases). The TCR originated in a man younger than 30 in good health and CMV-seropositive. CDR3 amino acids: CAWSDSDRPRTEAFF. The CDR3 DNA reads as TGTGCCTGGAGTGATTCGGACAGACCGCGGACTGAAGCTTTCTTT.